The clone carrying this TCR beta chain was seen a single time. Clones were sequenced by immunoSEQ multiplex PCR, and TCRdb holds only the in-frame ones, with some missing. This sample has approximately 200,000 clones, with about 86% found just once. This entry comes from a study of T cell responses to AZD1222 COVID-19 vaccine. The V gene lost 4 bases and the J gene lost 11 bases, with 15 bases spanning the gap. The CDR3 loop spans 13 amino acids. Germline CDR1 reads MNHEY; CDR2 reads SMNVEV (reference sequence). J is TRBJ1-5 and V is TRBV27, with D uncertain. This TCR was recovered from an adult in good health. Sequencing was performed on peripheral blood, taken on day 0 of AZD1222 vaccination. In DNA, the CDR3 is TGTGCCAGCAGTTCCGACTGGTTGGGTGCCCAGCATTTT. Amino acid sequence: CASSSDWLGAQHF.